This TCR beta chain was recovered during a study of T and B cells in COVID-19 patients. Study context: Active-infection patients were older, median 67 years, than recovered patients, median about 34 years. Study-level results: Clonality of TRB repertoires was high in active COVID-19; recovery brought above-healthy diversity and richness.

Each TRB amplification used about 220-500 ng of genomic DNA from blood. The ends lost 5 bases at V and 3 bases at J; junction bases unmatched: 6. The CDR3 has 14 amino acids. The germline CDR1 and CDR2 sequences are LNHDA and SQIVND (reference sequence). By share of the sample, this clonotype is medium-sized. Its antigen is as yet unknown. TRB rearrangements were amplified by multiplex PCR with BIOMED2 TRB-A/B primers. TCRdb ran MiXCR on the multiplex PCR reads and lists one entry per CDR3 protein. This table holds under 9,500 distinct CDR3 sequences, about 28% found once. The V call is TRBV19, the J call TRBJ1-2; 7 nucleotides align to TRBD1. The sequencing sample was made of blood. The sequence derives from a human donor who had recovered from COVID-19. The CDR3 here is CASSVNRGDYGYTF. DNA of the CDR3: TGTGCCAGTAGTGTAAACAGGGGTGACTATGGCTACACCTTC. Full variable domain (outside the CDR3, taken from reference TRBV19 and TRBJ1-2): DGGITQSPKYLFRKEGQNVTLSCEQNLNHDAMYWYRQDPGQGLRLIYYSQIVNDFQKGDIAEGYSVSREKKESFPLTVTSAQKNPTAFYLCASSVNRGDYGYTFGSGTRLTVV.